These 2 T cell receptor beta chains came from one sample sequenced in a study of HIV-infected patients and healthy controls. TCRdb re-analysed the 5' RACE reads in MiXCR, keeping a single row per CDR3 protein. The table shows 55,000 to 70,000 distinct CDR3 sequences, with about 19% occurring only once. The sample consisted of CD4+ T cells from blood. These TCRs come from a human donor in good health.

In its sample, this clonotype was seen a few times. Here the CDR3 DNA reads TGTGCCAGCAGTTTAGCCAGGGTCGGCTCCTACGAGCAGTACTTC. It codes for CASSLARVGSYEQYF. The chain carries TRBV27 and TRBJ2-7, with D perhaps matching TRBD1 (5 bases). The germline gives CDR1 MNHEY, CDR2 SMNVEV (reference sequence). This CDR3 region has 15 residues. The V end was cut by 2 bases, the J end by 0 bases, with 11 bases between.

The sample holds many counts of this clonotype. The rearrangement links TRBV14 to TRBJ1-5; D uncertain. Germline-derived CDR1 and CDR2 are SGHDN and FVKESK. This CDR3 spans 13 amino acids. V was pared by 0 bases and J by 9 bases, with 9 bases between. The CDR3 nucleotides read TGTGCCAGCAGCCAAGATCTTCGGGGGCCCCAGCATTTT. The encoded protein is CASSQDLRGPQHF.